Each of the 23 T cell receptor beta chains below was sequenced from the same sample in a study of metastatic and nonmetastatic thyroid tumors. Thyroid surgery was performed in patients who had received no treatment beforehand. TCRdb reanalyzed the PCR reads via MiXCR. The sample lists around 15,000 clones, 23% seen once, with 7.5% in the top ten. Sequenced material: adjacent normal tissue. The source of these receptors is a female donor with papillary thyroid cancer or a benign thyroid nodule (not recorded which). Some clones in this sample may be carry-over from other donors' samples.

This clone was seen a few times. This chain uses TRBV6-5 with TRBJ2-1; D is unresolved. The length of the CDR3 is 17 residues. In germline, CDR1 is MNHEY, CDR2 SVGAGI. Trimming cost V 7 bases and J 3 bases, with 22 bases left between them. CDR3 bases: TGTGCCAGCATCCATGGCGTAGGGCGTTCTTTCTACAATGAGCAGTTCTTC. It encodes CASIHGVGRSFYNEQFF.

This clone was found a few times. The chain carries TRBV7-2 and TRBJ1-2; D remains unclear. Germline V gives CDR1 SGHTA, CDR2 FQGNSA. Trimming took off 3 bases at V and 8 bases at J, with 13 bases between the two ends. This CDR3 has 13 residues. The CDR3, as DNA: TGTGCCAGCAGCTTCGGTGGGGTCAGGGGCTACACCTTC. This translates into CASSFGGVRGYTF. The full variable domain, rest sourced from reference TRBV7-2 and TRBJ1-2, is GAGVSQSPSNKVTEKGKDVELRCDPISGHTALYWYRQSLGQGLEFLIYFQGNSAPDKSGLPSDRFSAERTGGSVSTLTIQRTQQEDSAVYLCASSFGGVRGYTFGSGTRLTVV.

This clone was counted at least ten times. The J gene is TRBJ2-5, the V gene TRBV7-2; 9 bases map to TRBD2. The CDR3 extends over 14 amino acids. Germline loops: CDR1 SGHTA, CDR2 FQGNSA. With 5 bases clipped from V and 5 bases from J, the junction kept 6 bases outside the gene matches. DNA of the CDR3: TGTGCCAGCAGCCGTGGAGCGGGAGGTGAGACCCAGTACTTC. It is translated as CASSRGAGGETQYF.

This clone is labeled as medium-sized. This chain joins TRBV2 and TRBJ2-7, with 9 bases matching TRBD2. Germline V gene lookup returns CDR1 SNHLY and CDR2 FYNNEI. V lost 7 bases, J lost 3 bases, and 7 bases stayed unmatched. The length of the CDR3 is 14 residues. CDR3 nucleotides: TGTGCCAGCATGCCGACTAGCGGTGACTACGAGCAGTACTTC. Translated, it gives CASMPTSGDYEQYF.

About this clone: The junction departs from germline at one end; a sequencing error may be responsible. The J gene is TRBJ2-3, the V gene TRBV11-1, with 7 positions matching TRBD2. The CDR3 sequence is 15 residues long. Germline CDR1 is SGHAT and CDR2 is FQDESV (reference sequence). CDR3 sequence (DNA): TGTGCCAGCAGCTTAGTTGCGGGAGTTACATATACGCGGTATTTT. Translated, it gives CASSLVAGVTYTRYF. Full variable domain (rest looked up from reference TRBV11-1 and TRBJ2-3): EAEVAQSPRYKITEKSQAVAFWCDPISGHATLYWYRQILGQGPELLVQFQDESVVDDSQLPKDRFSAERLKGVDSTLKIQPAELGDSAMYLCASSLVAGVTYTRYFGPGTRLTVL.

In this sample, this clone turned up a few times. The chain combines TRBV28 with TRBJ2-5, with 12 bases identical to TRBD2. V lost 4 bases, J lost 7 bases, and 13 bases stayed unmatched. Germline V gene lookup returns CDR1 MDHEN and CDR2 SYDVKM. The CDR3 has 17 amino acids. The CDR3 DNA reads TGTGCCAGCAGTTCGTCGGCTAGCGGGAGGGATTCTGGGACCCAGTACTTC. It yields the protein CASSSSASGRDSGTQYF.

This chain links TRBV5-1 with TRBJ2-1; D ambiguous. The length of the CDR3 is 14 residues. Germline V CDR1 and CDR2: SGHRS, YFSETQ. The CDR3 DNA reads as TGCTCCATCAGCCAGTGGAGCTCCTACAATGAGCAGTTCTTC. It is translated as CSISQWSSYNEQFF.

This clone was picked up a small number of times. CDR3 DNA sequence: TGCGCCAGCAGTGAACGAGCACCTGATGACTATGGCTACACCTTC. Its translation: CASSERAPDDYGYTF. The chain couples TRBV10-2 to TRBJ1-2; D is unresolved. V shed 3 bases and J shed 3 bases, with 14 bases lying between them. CDR1 is WSHSY and CDR2 is SAAADI in the germline V gene. The CDR3 has 15 amino acids.

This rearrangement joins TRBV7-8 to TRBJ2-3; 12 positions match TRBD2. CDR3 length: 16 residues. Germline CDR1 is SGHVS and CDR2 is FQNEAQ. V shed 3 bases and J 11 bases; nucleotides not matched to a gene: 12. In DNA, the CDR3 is TGTGCCAGCAGCTTGACTAGCGGGAGACTCGTGATGGGGCAGTATTTT. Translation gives CASSLTSGRLVMGQYF.

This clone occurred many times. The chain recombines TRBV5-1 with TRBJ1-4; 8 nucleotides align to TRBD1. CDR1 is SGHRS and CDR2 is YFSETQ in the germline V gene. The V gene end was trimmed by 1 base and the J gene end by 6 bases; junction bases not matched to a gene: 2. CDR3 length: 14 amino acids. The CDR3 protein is CASSLKQGDEKLFF. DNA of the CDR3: TGCGCCAGCAGCTTGAAACAGGGGGATGAAAAACTGTTTTTT.

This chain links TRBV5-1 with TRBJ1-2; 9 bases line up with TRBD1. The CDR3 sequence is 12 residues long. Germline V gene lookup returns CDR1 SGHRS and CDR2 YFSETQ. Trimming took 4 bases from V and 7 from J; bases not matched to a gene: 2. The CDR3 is CASSQGQGGYTF. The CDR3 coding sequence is TGCGCCAGCAGCCAGGGACAGGGTGGCTACACCTTC.

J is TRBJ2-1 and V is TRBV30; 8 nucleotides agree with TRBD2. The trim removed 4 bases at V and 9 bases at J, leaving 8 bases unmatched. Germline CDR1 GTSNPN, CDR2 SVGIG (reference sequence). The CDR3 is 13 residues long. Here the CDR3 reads CAWNVDTSGEQFF. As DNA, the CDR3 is TGTGCCTGGAATGTAGATACTAGCGGTGAGCAGTTCTTC. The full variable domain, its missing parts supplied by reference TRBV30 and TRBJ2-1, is SQTIHQWPATLVQPVGSPLSLECTVEGTSNPNLYWYRQAAGRGLQLLFYSVGIGQISSEVPQNLSASRPQDRQFILSSKKLLLSDSGFYLCAWNVDTSGEQFFGPGTRLTVL.

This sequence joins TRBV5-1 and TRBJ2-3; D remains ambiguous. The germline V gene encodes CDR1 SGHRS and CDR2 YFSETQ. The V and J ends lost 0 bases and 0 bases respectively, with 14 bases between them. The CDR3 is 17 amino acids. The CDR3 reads CASSLDSRVTSTDTQYF. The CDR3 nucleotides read TGCGCCAGCAGCTTGGATAGTAGGGTCACCAGCACAGATACGCAGTATTTT.

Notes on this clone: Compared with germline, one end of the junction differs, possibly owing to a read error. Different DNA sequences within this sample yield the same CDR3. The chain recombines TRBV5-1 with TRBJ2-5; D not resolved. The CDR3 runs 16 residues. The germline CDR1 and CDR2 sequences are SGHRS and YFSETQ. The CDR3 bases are TGCGCCAGCAGCTTGGGGGCAAGGGTTGTCTCTGAGACCCAATACTTC. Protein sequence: CASSLGARVVSETQYF.

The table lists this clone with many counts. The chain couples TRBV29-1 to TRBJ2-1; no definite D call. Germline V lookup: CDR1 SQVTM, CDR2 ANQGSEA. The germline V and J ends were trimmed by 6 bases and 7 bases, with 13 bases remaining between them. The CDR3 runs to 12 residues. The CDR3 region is CSVDKIMNEQFF. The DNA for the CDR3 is TGCAGCGTCGACAAAATTATGAATGAGCAGTTCTTC.

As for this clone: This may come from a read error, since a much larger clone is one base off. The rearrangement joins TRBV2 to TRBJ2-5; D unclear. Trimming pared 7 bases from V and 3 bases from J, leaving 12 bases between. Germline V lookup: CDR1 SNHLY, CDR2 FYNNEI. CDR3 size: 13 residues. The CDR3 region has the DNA TGTGCCAGCACCTGGCCCCTTAAAGAGACCCAGTACTTC. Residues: CASTWPLKETQYF.

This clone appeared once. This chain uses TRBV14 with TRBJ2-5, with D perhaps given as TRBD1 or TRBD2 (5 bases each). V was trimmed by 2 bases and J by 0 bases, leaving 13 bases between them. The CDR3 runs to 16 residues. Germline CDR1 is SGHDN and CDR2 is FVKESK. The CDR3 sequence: CASSQRGSAYQETQYF. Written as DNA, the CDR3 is TGTGCCAGCAGCCAACGGGGCTCGGCGTACCAAGAGACCCAGTACTTC.

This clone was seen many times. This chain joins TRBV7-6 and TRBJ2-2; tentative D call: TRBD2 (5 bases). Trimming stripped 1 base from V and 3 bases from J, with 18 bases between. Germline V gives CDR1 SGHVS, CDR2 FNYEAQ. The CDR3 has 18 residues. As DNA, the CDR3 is TGTGCCAGCAGCTTAGAACGGAGGCATTCAATTGACACCGGGGAGCTGTTTTTT. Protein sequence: CASSLERRHSIDTGELFF.

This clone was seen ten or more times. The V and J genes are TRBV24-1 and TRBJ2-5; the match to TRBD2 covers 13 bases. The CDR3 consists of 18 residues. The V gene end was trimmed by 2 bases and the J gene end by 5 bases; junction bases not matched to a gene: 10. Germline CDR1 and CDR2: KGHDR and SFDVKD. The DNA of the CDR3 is TGTGCCACCAGTGATTGGGGGCCGGGACTAGCGGGATTTGAGACCCAGTACTTC. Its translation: CATSDWGPGLAGFETQYF.

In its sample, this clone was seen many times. CDR3 in DNA: TGTGCCAGTAACGGGAATGGCTACACCTTC. Its protein product is CASNGNGYTF. This chain uses TRBV19 with TRBJ1-2; D not certain. V was cut by 7 bases and J by 6 bases, with 6 bases left in between. In germline, CDR1 is LNHDA, CDR2 SQIVND (reference sequence). This CDR3 has 10 residues.

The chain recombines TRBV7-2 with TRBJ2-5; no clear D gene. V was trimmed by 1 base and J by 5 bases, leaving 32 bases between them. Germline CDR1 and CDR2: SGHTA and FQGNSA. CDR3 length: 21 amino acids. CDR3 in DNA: TGTGCCAGCAGCTTAGTGCTCGGTGGAACTACTATCTGGATGCCGAGGGAGACCCAGTACTTC. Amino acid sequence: CASSLVLGGTTIWMPRETQYF.

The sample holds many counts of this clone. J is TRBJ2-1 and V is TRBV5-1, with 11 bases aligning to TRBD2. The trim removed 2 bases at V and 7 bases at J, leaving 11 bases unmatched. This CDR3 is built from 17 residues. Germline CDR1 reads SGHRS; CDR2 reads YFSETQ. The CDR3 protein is CASSFRPSGRSLNEQFF. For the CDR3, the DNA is TGCGCCAGCAGCTTTCGCCCTAGCGGGAGGTCCTTAAATGAGCAGTTCTTC.

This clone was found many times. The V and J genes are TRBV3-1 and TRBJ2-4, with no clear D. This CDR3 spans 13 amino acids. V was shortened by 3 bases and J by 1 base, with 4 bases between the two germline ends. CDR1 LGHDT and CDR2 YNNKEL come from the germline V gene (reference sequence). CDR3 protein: CASSHGAKNIQYF. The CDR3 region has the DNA TGTGCCAGCAGCCACGGTGCCAAAAACATTCAGTACTTC.